These T cell receptor beta chains were read from a single sample in a study of blood T cell repertoires in COVID-19. The method was immunoSEQ multiplex PCR; TCRdb's version includes in-frame clones alone and lacks a portion of them. The table shows about 150,000 clones, with about 89% occurring only once. Sequenced: peripheral blood. These receptors came from an elderly man with acute or convalescent COVID-19. Both conserved end residues are part of each CDR3. Fields, in order: J gene, V gene, D gene, clone size, CDR3 DNA, CDR3 protein. The D gene is left open where the match is weak. The size of a clone is reported for some rows only, either as once, few or many, or as a class for expanded clones.

J gene: TRBJ2-3; V gene: TRBV11-1; D gene: TRBD1; clone size: .; CDR3 DNA: TGTGCCAGCAGCTCGGGACAGGGGTATAGGAATACGCAGTATTTT; CDR3 protein: CASSSGQGYRNTQYF
J gene: TRBJ1-6; V gene: TRBV27; D gene: .; clone size: .; CDR3 DNA: TGTGCCAGCAGCCATGGACAGACCTATAATTCACCCCTCCACTTT; CDR3 protein: CASSHGQTYNSPLHF
J gene: TRBJ1-1; V gene: TRBV6-2/TRBV6-3; D gene: .; clone size: .; CDR3 DNA: TGTGCCAGCAGTTATATCGGGGGGACCGTGGGCACTGAAGCTTTCTTT; CDR3 protein: CASSYIGGTVGTEAFF
J gene: TRBJ2-2; V gene: TRBV7-3; D gene: .; clone size: .; CDR3 DNA: TGTGCCAGCAGCTTATCCCCTAGCGTGGCGAACACCGGGGAGCTGTTTTTT; CDR3 protein: CASSLSPSVANTGELFF
J gene: TRBJ1-4; V gene: TRBV14; D gene: .; clone size: .; CDR3 DNA: TGTGCCAGCAGCCAACAAGCCGCAACTAATGAAAAACTGTTTTTT; CDR3 protein: CASSQQAATNEKLFF
J gene: TRBJ1-1; V gene: TRBV2; D gene: .; clone size: .; CDR3 DNA: TGTGCCAGCACGCACCCCGCGTTCACTGAAGCTTTCTTT; CDR3 protein: CASTHPAFTEAFF
J gene: TRBJ1-3; V gene: TRBV24-1; D gene: .; clone size: .; CDR3 DNA: TGTGCCACCCAAGACACCTCTGGAAACACCATATATTTT; CDR3 protein: CATQDTSGNTIYF
J gene: TRBJ1-6; V gene: TRBV2; D gene: TRBD1; clone size: few; CDR3 DNA: TGTGCCAGCAGTGAAGGGACAGGGATTGGTTCACCCCTCCACTTT; CDR3 protein: CASSEGTGIGSPLHF
J gene: TRBJ1-6; V gene: TRBV10-2; D gene: TRBD1; clone size: .; CDR3 DNA: TGCGCCAGCAAGAAGGCAGGGGGTAATTCACCCCTCCACTTT; CDR3 protein: CASKKAGGNSPLHF
J gene: TRBJ2-1; V gene: TRBV28; D gene: TRBD2; clone size: .; CDR3 DNA: TGTGCCAGCAGTCAAGCGGGAGGCCCCTACAATGAGCAGTTCTTC; CDR3 protein: CASSQAGGPYNEQFF
J gene: TRBJ1-5; V gene: TRBV12-3/TRBV12-4; D gene: .; clone size: .; CDR3 DNA: TGTGCCAGCAGTTTTACAGGGCTTCAGCCCCAGCATTTT; CDR3 protein: CASSFTGLQPQHF
J gene: TRBJ2-1; V gene: TRBV18; D gene: .; clone size: .; CDR3 DNA: TGTGCCAGCTCATCTCGACTAGTGGAGCAGTTCTTC; CDR3 protein: CASSSRLVEQFF
J gene: TRBJ1-1; V gene: TRBV5-1; D gene: TRBD1; clone size: .; CDR3 DNA: TGCGCCAGCAGCCCGCAGGGACAGGGTGGCACTGAAGCTTTCTTT; CDR3 protein: CASSPQGQGGTEAFF
J gene: TRBJ2-5; V gene: TRBV28; D gene: TRBD2; clone size: .; CDR3 DNA: TGTGCCAGCAGTACCGGCGGGGGGGTAGGCCAGTACTTC; CDR3 protein: CASSTGGGVGQYF
J gene: TRBJ2-2; V gene: TRBV10-1; D gene: TRBD1; clone size: .; CDR3 DNA: TGCGCCAGCAGTGAACGGACAGGGGGGAGCACCGGGGAGCTGTTTTTT; CDR3 protein: CASSERTGGSTGELFF
J gene: TRBJ1-5; V gene: TRBV27; D gene: TRBD1; clone size: .; CDR3 DNA: TGTGCCAGCAGTTTAGGGCAGGGGGCTGGTAATCAGCCCCAGCATTTT; CDR3 protein: CASSLGQGAGNQPQHF
J gene: TRBJ2-2; V gene: TRBV7-8; D gene: TRBD2; clone size: .; CDR3 DNA: TGTGCCAGCAGCTTGGGGACTAGCGGATCCACCGGGGAGCTGTTTTTT; CDR3 protein: CASSLGTSGSTGELFF
J gene: TRBJ2-1; V gene: TRBV19; D gene: .; clone size: .; CDR3 DNA: TGTGCCAGTAGTATAGGGGTCAGAGGCGAGCAGTTCTTC; CDR3 protein: CASSIGVRGEQFF
J gene: TRBJ1-2; V gene: TRBV6-5; D gene: .; clone size: .; CDR3 DNA: TGTGCCAGCAGTATACGGACGGGGGACTATGGCTACACCTTC; CDR3 protein: CASSIRTGDYGYTF
J gene: TRBJ1-4; V gene: TRBV2; D gene: .; clone size: .; CDR3 DNA: TGTGCCAGCAGTGGCAGCGGGGCGACTAATGAAAAACTGTTTTTT; CDR3 protein: CASSGSGATNEKLFF
J gene: TRBJ2-7; V gene: TRBV5-4; D gene: TRBD1; clone size: few; CDR3 DNA: TGTGCCAGCAGCTTGCGACAGGGATACGAGCAGTACTTC; CDR3 protein: CASSLRQGYEQYF
J gene: TRBJ2-1; V gene: TRBV10-3; D gene: .; clone size: .; CDR3 DNA: TGTGCCATCCGGATGGGCTTGGGCTACAATGAGCAGTTCTTC; CDR3 protein: CAIRMGLGYNEQFF
J gene: TRBJ2-5; V gene: TRBV5-1; D gene: .; clone size: .; CDR3 DNA: TGCGCCAGCAGCTCGACTCCAACAATCCAAGAGACCCAGTACTTC; CDR3 protein: CASSSTPTIQETQYF
J gene: TRBJ2-1; V gene: TRBV5-4; D gene: TRBD2; clone size: .; CDR3 DNA: TGTGCCAGCAGCTTGACGGGGGGAGGTGGCTCCTACAATGAGCAGTTCTTC; CDR3 protein: CASSLTGGGGSYNEQFF
J gene: TRBJ1-4; V gene: TRBV24-1; D gene: .; clone size: .; CDR3 DNA: TGTGCCACCAGTGACCTCCGCGGAGGGAATGAAAAACTGTTTTTT; CDR3 protein: CATSDLRGGNEKLFF
J gene: TRBJ1-5; V gene: TRBV19; D gene: .; clone size: .; CDR3 DNA: TGTGCCAGTACCTCCTTAGACAGATTTGATCAGCCCCAGCATTTT; CDR3 protein: CASTSLDRFDQPQHF
J gene: TRBJ1-2; V gene: TRBV5-4; D gene: .; clone size: .; CDR3 DNA: TGTGCCAGCAGCTTAGCCAGGGAGGAGGGCTACACCTTC; CDR3 protein: CASSLAREEGYTF
J gene: TRBJ2-3; V gene: TRBV28; D gene: .; clone size: .; CDR3 DNA: TGTGCCAGCGCGGGAAGCACAGATACGCAGTATTTT; CDR3 protein: CASAGSTDTQYF
J gene: TRBJ2-5; V gene: TRBV28; D gene: .; clone size: .; CDR3 DNA: TGTGCCAGCAGGAGAGGGTCAGAGACCCAGTACTTC; CDR3 protein: CASRRGSETQYF